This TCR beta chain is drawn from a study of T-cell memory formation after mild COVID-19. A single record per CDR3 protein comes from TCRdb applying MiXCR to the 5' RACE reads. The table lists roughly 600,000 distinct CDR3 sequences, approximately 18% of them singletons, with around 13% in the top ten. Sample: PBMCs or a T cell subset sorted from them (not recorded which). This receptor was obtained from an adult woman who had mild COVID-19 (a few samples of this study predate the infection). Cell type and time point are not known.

The CDR3 spells CASSVGTSGRGSYNEQFF. The CDR3 bases are TGTGCCAGCAGCGTGGGGACTAGCGGGAGGGGGTCCTACAATGAGCAGTTCTTC. The chain carries TRBV9 and TRBJ2-1; TRBD2 matches 16 bases. CDR1 and CDR2 from the germline V gene are SGDLS and YYNGEE. V gave up 2 bases and J gave up 1 base; unmatched junction bases: 3. This CDR3 comprises 18 residues. The variable domain in full, completed from reference TRBV9 and TRBJ2-1, reads DSGVTQTPKHLITATGQRVTLRCSPRSGDLSVYWYQQSLDQGLQFLIQYYNGEERAKGNILERFSAQQFPDLHSELNLSSLELGDSALYFCASSVGTSGRGSYNEQFFGPGTRLTVL.